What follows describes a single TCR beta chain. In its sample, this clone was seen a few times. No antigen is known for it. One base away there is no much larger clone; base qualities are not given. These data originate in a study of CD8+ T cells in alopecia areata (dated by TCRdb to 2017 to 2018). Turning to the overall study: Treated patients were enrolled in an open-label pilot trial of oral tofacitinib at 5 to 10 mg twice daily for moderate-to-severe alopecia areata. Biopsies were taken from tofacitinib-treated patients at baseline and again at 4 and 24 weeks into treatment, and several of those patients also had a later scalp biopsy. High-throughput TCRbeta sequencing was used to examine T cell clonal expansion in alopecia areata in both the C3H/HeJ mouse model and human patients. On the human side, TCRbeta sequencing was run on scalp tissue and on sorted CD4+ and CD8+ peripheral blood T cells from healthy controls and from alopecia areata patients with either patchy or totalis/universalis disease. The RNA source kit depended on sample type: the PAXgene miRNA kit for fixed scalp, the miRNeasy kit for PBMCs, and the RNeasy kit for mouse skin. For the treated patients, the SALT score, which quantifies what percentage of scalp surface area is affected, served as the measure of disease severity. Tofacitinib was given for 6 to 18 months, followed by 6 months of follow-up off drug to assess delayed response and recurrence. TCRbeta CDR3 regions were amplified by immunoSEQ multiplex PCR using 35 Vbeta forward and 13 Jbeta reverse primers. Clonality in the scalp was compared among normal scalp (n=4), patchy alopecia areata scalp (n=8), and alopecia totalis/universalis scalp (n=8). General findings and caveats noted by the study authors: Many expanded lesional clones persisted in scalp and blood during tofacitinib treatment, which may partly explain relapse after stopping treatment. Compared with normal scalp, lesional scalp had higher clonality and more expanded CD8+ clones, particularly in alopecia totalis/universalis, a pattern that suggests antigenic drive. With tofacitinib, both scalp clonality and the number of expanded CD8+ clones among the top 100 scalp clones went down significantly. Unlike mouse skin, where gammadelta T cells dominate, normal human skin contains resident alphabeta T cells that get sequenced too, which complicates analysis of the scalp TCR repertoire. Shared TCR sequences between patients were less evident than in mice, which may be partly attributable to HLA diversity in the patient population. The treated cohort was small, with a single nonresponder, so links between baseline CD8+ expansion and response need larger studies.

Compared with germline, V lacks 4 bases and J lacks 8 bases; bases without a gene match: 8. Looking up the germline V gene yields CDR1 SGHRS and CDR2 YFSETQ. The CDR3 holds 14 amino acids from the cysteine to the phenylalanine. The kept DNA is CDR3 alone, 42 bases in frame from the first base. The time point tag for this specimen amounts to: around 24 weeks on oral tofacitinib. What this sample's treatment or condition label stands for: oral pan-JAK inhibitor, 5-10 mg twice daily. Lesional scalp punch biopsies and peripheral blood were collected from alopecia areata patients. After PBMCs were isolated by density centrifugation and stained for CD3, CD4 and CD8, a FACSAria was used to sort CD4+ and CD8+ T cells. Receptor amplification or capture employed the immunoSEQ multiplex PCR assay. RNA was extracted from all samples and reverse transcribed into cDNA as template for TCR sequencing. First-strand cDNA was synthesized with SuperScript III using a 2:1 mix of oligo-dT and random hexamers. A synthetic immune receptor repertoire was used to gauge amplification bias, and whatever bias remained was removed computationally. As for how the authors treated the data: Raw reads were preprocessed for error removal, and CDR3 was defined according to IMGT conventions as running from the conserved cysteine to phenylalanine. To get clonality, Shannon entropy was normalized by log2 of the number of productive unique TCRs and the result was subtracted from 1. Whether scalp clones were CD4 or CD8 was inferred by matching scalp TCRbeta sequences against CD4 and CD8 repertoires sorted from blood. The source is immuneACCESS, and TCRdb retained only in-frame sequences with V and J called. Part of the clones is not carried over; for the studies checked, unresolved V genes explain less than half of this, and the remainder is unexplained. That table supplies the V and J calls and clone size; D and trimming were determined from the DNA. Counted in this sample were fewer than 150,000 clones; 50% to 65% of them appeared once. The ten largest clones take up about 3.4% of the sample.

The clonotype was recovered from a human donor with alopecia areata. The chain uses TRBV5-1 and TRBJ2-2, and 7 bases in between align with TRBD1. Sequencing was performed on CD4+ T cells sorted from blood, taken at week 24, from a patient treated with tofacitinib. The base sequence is TGCGCCAGCAGCCCTGACAGGGAAACGGGGGAGCTGTTTTTT. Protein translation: CASSPDRETGELFF.